The 15 T cell receptor beta chains below all came from one sample that was sequenced in a study of control samples from healthy donors and cancer patients. Repertoires were generated with immunoSEQ multiplex PCR, while TCRdb's copy carries only in-frame clones and drops some. The sample records 150,000 to 200,000 clones, roughly 91% being singletons. The sample consisted of blood. The receptors were gathered from a woman aged 25 to 39 in good health.

This chain's CDR3 is CASSFGGDTEAFF. As DNA, the CDR3 is TGTGCCAGCAGTTTCGGAGGGGACACTGAAGCTTTCTTT. This chain links TRBV12-3 or TRBV12-4 with TRBJ1-1; D is possibly TRBD1 (5 bases). The CDR3 totals 13 residues. V gave up 3 bases and J gave up 3 bases, with 8 bases separating them.

The V call is TRBV4-1, the J call TRBJ2-5; 9 positions agree with TRBD2. Germline assignment: CDR1 MGHRA and CDR2 YSYEKL. Trimming cost V 1 base and J 4 bases; bases outside gene matches: 4. This CDR3 is built from 15 residues. This CDR3 reads CASSQGAGGVETQYF. The CDR3 DNA reads TGCGCCAGCAGCCAAGGAGCGGGGGGAGTAGAGACCCAGTACTTC.

The chain recombines TRBV27 with TRBJ1-5, with 7 bases identical to TRBD1. CDR3 length: 14 residues. V lost 2 bases to trimming and J lost 6 bases; unmatched junction nucleotides: 4. Germline V lookup: CDR1 MNHEY, CDR2 SMNVEV (reference sequence). The CDR3 sequence is CASSLAGGRQPQHF. The CDR3, as DNA: TGTGCCAGCAGTTTAGCAGGGGGGCGTCAGCCCCAGCATTTT.

The V and J genes are TRBV3-1 (or the pseudogene TRBV3-2) and TRBJ1-1; D may be TRBD1 (5 bases). Germline values: CDR1 LGHDT, CDR2 YNNKEL (reference sequence). V was pared by 1 base and J by 10 bases, with 13 bases between. The CDR3 totals 13 residues. The CDR3 reads CASSQGGRSPAFF. Written as DNA, the CDR3 is TGTGCCAGCAGCCAAGGGGGCAGGAGCCCAGCTTTCTTT.

Only a few counts were recorded for this clone. The rearrangement links TRBV4-1 to TRBJ1-4, with 7 bases matching TRBD1. J was trimmed by 3 bases and V by 2 bases; bases with no gene match: 3. CDR1 and CDR2 from the germline V gene are MGHRA and YSYEKL. The CDR3 extends over 15 amino acids. DNA for the CDR3: TGCGCCAGCAGCCAATCCGGGACAGCTAATGAAAAACTGTTTTTT. Translating gives CASSQSGTANEKLFF.

The V call is TRBV5-1, the J call TRBJ2-5; D not certain. This CDR3 contains 13 residues. The ends were cut back, 5 bases at V and 2 bases at J, with 10 bases in the middle. In germline, CDR1 is SGHRS, CDR2 YFSETQ. The CDR3: CASRISDQETQYF. CDR3 nucleotides: TGCGCCAGCAGGATCAGCGATCAAGAGACCCAGTACTTC. The whole variable domain, remainder taken from reference TRBV5-1 and TRBJ2-5, is KAGVTQTPRYLIKTRGQQVTLSCSPISGHRSVSWYQQTPGQGLQFLFEYFSETQRNKGNFPGRFSGRQFSNSRSEMNVSTLELGDSALYLCASRISDQETQYFGPGTRLLVL.

This chain connects TRBV6-5 to TRBJ2-1, with TRBD2 identical over 8 bases. This CDR3 spans 14 amino acids. Germline V CDR1 and CDR2: MNHEY, SVGAGI. J was trimmed by 4 bases and V by 6 bases; bases with no gene match: 5. The CDR3 reads CASSAGTSYNEQFF. The CDR3, as DNA: TGTGCCAGCAGCGCCGGGACTAGTTACAATGAGCAGTTCTTC.

CDR3 bases: TGCAGCGTTGTAGGACAACTTAATGAAAAACTGTTTTTT. Its protein is CSVVGQLNEKLFF. The V and J genes are TRBV29-1 and TRBJ1-4; weak D call: TRBD1 (5 bases). This CDR3 spans 13 amino acids. Trimming cost V 4 bases and J 4 bases, with 10 bases left between them. CDR1 and CDR2 (germline): SQVTM, ANQGSEA.

The chain uses TRBV19 and TRBJ2-7; the match to TRBD2 covers 8 bases. The CDR3 loop spans 15 amino acids. Per germline, CDR1 LNHDA and CDR2 SQIVND (reference sequence). V dropped 3 bases and J dropped 1; count of bases not matched to a gene: 5. The CDR3: CASSMGSSGSYEQYF. The CDR3, as DNA: TGTGCCAGTAGTATGGGGTCTAGCGGGTCCTACGAGCAGTACTTC.

V gene TRBV7-9 combines with J gene TRBJ2-3; 9 nucleotides match TRBD2. V dropped 2 bases and J dropped 6; count of bases not matched to a gene: 0. Germline lookup yields CDR1 SEHNR and CDR2 FQNEAQ (reference sequence). This CDR3 is built from 13 residues. In DNA form, the CDR3 reads TGTGCCAGCAGCTTACTAGCGGGGGATACGCAGTATTTT. Its protein product is CASSLLAGDTQYF.

V is TRBV2 and J is TRBJ2-3; 11 bases match TRBD2. The CDR3 contains 16 residues. With 6 bases clipped from V and 3 bases from J, the junction kept 8 bases outside the gene matches. Looked up from germline, CDR1 is SNHLY and CDR2 is FYNNEI. DNA of the CDR3: TGTGCCAGCAGGGGTCCGGGACTAGCGGTTACAGATACGCAGTATTTT. Translation: CASRGPGLAVTDTQYF.

This chain connects TRBV14 to TRBJ2-1, with 11 bases aligning to TRBD2. Trimming removed 3 bases from V and 3 bases from J; junction bases left unmatched: 7. Per germline, CDR1 SGHDN and CDR2 FVKESK. The CDR3 totals 17 residues. The CDR3 is CASSHRLAGTYYNEQFF. CDR3 in DNA: TGTGCCAGCAGCCACCGACTAGCGGGGACCTACTACAATGAGCAGTTCTTC.

This clone has just one count. The chain has TRBV6-6 and TRBJ2-7, with D possibly being TRBD1 (5 bases). Trimming removed 2 bases at V and 3 bases at J, with 8 bases between. There are 13 residues in the CDR3. Germline CDR1 MNHNY, CDR2 SVGAGI (reference sequence). The CDR3 loop is CASSYGAGYEQYF. CDR3 nucleotides: TGTGCCAGCAGTTACGGGGCAGGCTACGAGCAGTACTTC.

The V and J genes are TRBV7-9 and TRBJ2-2; 10 bases match TRBD1. After removal of 6 bases from V and 4 bases from J, the junction contained 5 bases not matched to a gene. The CDR3 sequence is 15 residues long. Germline V gene lookup returns CDR1 SEHNR and CDR2 FQNEAQ (reference sequence). As DNA, the CDR3 is TGTGCCAGCAGTTCGGGACAGGGGCTCACCGGGGAGCTGTTTTTT. Translated, it gives CASSSGQGLTGELFF. Drawing the rest from reference TRBV7-9 and TRBJ2-2, the complete variable domain is DTGVSQNPRHKITKRGQNVTFRCDPISEHNRLYWYRQTLGQGPEFLTYFQNEAQLEKSRLLSDRFSAERPKGSFSTLEIQRTEQGDSAMYLCASSSGQGLTGELFFGEGSRLTVL.

This chain links TRBV14 with TRBJ2-3; tentative D call: TRBD2 (6 bases). The CDR3 consists of 13 residues. Germline CDR1 and CDR2: SGHDN and FVKESK. V was shortened by 4 bases and J by 1 base, with 6 bases between the two germline ends. CDR3 nucleotides: TGTGCCAGCAGCCTAGCGGGCACAGATACGCAGTATTTT. Protein product: CASSLAGTDTQYF.